This T cell receptor beta chain was recorded in a study of spatial heterogeneity in lung cancer. The overall study: The library had UMIs, and each TCR and UMI pair averaged more than ten raw reads. Regarding the study as a whole: Tumor mutation count correlated with how many alpha and beta TCRs expanded intratumorally.

This clonotype is medium-sized by share. Its antigen is unidentified. TCRdb re-called the 5' RACE reads with MiXCR, one entry per CDR3 protein. The sample lists fewer than 1,000 distinct CDR3 sequences; 5.5% to 7.5% were seen once. Indicated time point: sample taken at primary tumor resection. The sample consisted of lung tumor tissue, taken at surgery. This clonotype was sampled from a male donor with early-stage non-small cell lung cancer.

CDR3 loop: CASSYSRTVGTPLHF. CDR3 coding DNA: TGTGCCAGCAGTTACTCCAGGACAGTAGGTACACCCCTCCACTTT. The gene calls are TRBV6-5 and TRBJ1-6; a possible D gene is TRBD1 (6 bases). V was trimmed by 0 bases and J by 11 bases, leaving 14 bases between them. The length of the CDR3 is 15 residues. Germline assignment: CDR1 MNHEY and CDR2 SVGAGI.